The 19 T cell receptor beta chains in this list originate from one sample, sequenced in a study of T cell repertoires in cytomegalovirus infection. One entry per CDR3 protein results from TCRdb running MiXCR on the reads. The table records 750,000 to 950,000 distinct CDR3 sequences, roughly 29% of them present only once. No cognate antigen is known for these TCRs. The sample consisted of cultured CD8+ T cells from PBMCs, taken from culture after CMV antigen stimulation. These receptors were taken from a human donor in good health (CMV status not recorded). Some clones in this sample may be carry-over from other donors' samples.

The CDR3, as DNA: TGTGCCAGCAGTCTTAGGGACCTCTACACAGATACGCAGTATTTT. It translates to CASSLRDLYTDTQYF. The rearrangement joins TRBV2 to TRBJ2-3, with D perhaps given as TRBD1 or TRBD2 (5 bases each). V lost 5 bases to trimming and J lost 2 bases, with 14 bases between them. The CDR3 spans 15 residues. CDR1 is SNHLY and CDR2 is FYNNEI in the germline V gene.

J is TRBJ2-7 and V is TRBV19; 11 nucleotides align to TRBD1. This CDR3 comprises 15 residues. V lost 1 base and J lost 3; bases outside the gene matches: 2. Looked up from germline, CDR1 is LNHDA and CDR2 is SQIVND (reference sequence). In DNA form, the CDR3 reads TGTGCCAGTAGTATAGCGGGGACAGGGGGCTACGAGCAGTACTTC. Its translation: CASSIAGTGGYEQYF.

On this clonotype: The junction departs from germline at one end; a sequencing error may be responsible. This chain joins TRBV6-5 and TRBJ2-1; the match to TRBD2 covers 11 bases. Per germline, CDR1 MNHEY and CDR2 SVGAGI. CDR3 length equals 15 residues. In DNA form, the CDR3 reads TGTGCCAGCAGCCCCTTTAGCGGGGGGGCCGGGGAGCAGTCCTTC. Translated, it gives CASSPFSGGAGEQSF.

V usage is TRBV4-1 and J usage is TRBJ1-1; D is unresolved. The CDR3 has 14 amino acids. The V end lost 5 bases, the J end lost 0 bases, and 10 bases lay between the germline ends. Germline V gene sequence: CDR1 MGHRA, CDR2 YSYEKL. The CDR3 DNA reads as TGCGCCAGCAGCGCGGTTCTAGTGAACACTGAAGCTTTCTTT. This translates into CASSAVLVNTEAFF.

The chain is built from TRBV4-1 and TRBJ2-1; unclear D gene. Trimming cost V 1 base and J 5 bases, with 9 bases left between them. The CDR3 is 14 residues long. Germline CDR1 MGHRA, CDR2 YSYEKL. CDR3 coding DNA: TGCGCCAGCAGCCAAGCCCGGAATCACAATGAGCAGTTCTTC. Its translation is CASSQARNHNEQFF.

This clonotype was counted a few times. The chain combines TRBV13 with TRBJ2-5, with D possibly matching TRBD1 (6 bases). CDR1 and CDR2 (germline): PRHDT, FYEKMQ (reference sequence). Trimming shortened V by 5 bases and J by 2 bases, and 18 bases separated the two germline ends. The CDR3 is 16 amino acids. CDR3 region: CASSTETGREQETQYF. The CDR3, as DNA: TGTGCCAGCAGCACAGAGACAGGACGGGAACAAGAGACCCAGTACTTC.

The genes are TRBV27 and TRBJ2-5; TRBD1 aligns across 8 bases. The CDR3 extends over 16 amino acids. Germline assignment: CDR1 MNHEY and CDR2 SMNVEV (reference sequence). V shed 5 bases, J shed 1 base, and the junction held 9 bases outside the gene matches. CDR3 loop: CASSRDRRNFQETQYF. The CDR3 DNA reads as TGTGCCAGCAGTCGGGACAGGAGAAACTTCCAAGAGACCCAGTACTTC.

This chain uses TRBV5-1 with TRBJ2-1, with TRBD2 matching 12 bases. CDR1 SGHRS and CDR2 YFSETQ come from the germline V gene. This CDR3 has 18 residues. Trimming took 0 bases from V and 4 from J; bases not matched to a gene: 8. The CDR3 reads CASSLATGLAGFYNEQFF. Here the CDR3 DNA reads TGCGCCAGCAGCTTGGCCACTGGACTAGCGGGGTTTTACAATGAGCAGTTCTTC.

The chain links TRBV12-3 or TRBV12-4 to TRBJ2-7, with 9 bases matching TRBD2. J gave up 0 bases and V 4 bases, and 1 base lay outside the gene matches. The CDR3 contains 14 residues. CDR3 sequence (DNA): TGTGCCAGCAGTTCTAGCGGGGCCTCCTACGAGCAGTACTTC. Its protein product is CASSSSGASYEQYF.

This clonotype was seen at least ten times. The CDR3 is CASSLVGGALVDEQFF. CDR3 bases: TGTGCCAGCAGCTTAGTTGGGGGGGCCCTGGTCGATGAGCAGTTCTTC. This chain connects TRBV7-2 to TRBJ2-1; TRBD2 might be the D (7 bases). CDR3 length equals 16 residues. Germline CDR1 and CDR2: SGHTA and FQGNSA. Trimming took 1 base from V and 8 from J, leaving 18 bases between them. The entire variable domain, with the rest obtained from reference TRBV7-2 and TRBJ2-1, is as follows: GAGVSQSPSNKVTEKGKDVELRCDPISGHTALYWYRQSLGQGLEFLIYFQGNSAPDKSGLPSDRFSAERTGGSVSTLTIQRTQQEDSAVYLCASSLVGGALVDEQFFGPGTRLTVL.

In this sample, this clonotype turned up a few times. The chain couples TRBV5-6 to TRBJ1-6; D call uncertain. This CDR3 has 15 residues. The germline V and J ends were trimmed by 3 bases and 9 bases, with 16 bases remaining between them. Germline loops: CDR1 SGHDT, CDR2 YYEEEE. CDR3 DNA: TGTGCCAGCAGCTCCACAGAGGCCAGTGGTTCACCCCTCCACTTT. It yields the protein CASSSTEASGSPLHF.

The sample holds a few counts of this clonotype. This chain uses TRBV6-6 with TRBJ1-1; D is perhaps TRBD1 (5 bases). Germline V CDR1 and CDR2: MNHNY, SVGAGI (reference sequence). This CDR3 is built from 15 residues. The V end was cut by 5 bases, the J end by 4 bases, with 17 bases between. The CDR3: CASSNPEGMGTEAFF. The CDR3 DNA sequence: TGTGCCAGCAGTAATCCGGAGGGGATGGGCACTGAAGCTTTCTTT.

The rearrangement uses TRBV4-1 and TRBJ2-7, with 7 bases fitting TRBD1. The CDR3 sequence is 15 residues long. Trimming at V came to 0 bases and at J to 3 bases, leaving 5 bases not matched to a gene. The V gene's germline CDR1 is MGHRA and CDR2 YSYEKL. The DNA of the CDR3 is TGCGCCAGCAGCCAAGATCGGGACAGCTACTACGAGCAGTACTTC. Translated, it gives CASSQDRDSYYEQYF.

The chain carries TRBV6-2 or TRBV6-3 and TRBJ2-7; no definite D call. This CDR3 has 13 residues. V was shortened by 7 bases and J by 3 bases, with 13 bases between the two germline ends. The V gene's germline CDR1 is MNHEY and CDR2 SVGEGT. DNA for the CDR3: TGTGCCAGCACCGAAGACACCCTCTACGAGCAGTACGTC. Translating gives CASTEDTLYEQYV.

The chain uses TRBV10-3 and TRBJ2-1; 8 nucleotides agree with TRBD2. J gave up 0 bases and V 7 bases, and 11 bases lay outside the gene matches. The CDR3 sequence is 17 residues long. Per the germline V gene, CDR1 is ENHRY and CDR2 is SYGVKD. The CDR3 coding sequence is TGTGCCATCAAAACCGAACTAGCGGCCAGCTCCTACAATGAGCAGTTCTTC. It yields the protein CAIKTELAASSYNEQFF.

This clonotype was counted between two and nine times. This chain uses TRBV7-9 with TRBJ1-2, with 9 bases matching TRBD1. Trimming removed 7 bases from V and 4 bases from J; junction bases left unmatched: 10. This CDR3 has 15 residues. Germline loops: CDR1 SEHNR, CDR2 FQNEAQ (reference sequence). CDR3 in DNA: TGTGCCAGCACCGGGACAGGGCGGTCCCTCTATGGCTACACCTTC. Its protein is CASTGTGRSLYGYTF.

This chain links TRBV12-3 or TRBV12-4 with TRBJ2-2; TRBD1 might be the D (6 bases). The CDR3 loop spans 15 amino acids. V was trimmed by 3 bases and J by 1 base, leaving 9 bases between them. This chain's CDR3 is CASSFEGGNTGELFF. CDR3 sequence (DNA): TGTGCCAGCAGTTTTGAAGGGGGGAACACCGGGGAGCTGTTTTTT.

This clonotype has only a few counts. CDR3 amino acids: CASTLRATDTQYF. As DNA, the CDR3 is TGTGCCAGCACCCTCAGGGCCACAGATACGCAGTATTTT. The chain joins TRBV12-3 or TRBV12-4 to TRBJ2-3; D is perhaps TRBD1 (5 bases). V was clipped by 7 bases and J by 2 bases, with 10 bases between them. This CDR3 contains 13 residues.

The chain uses TRBV19 and TRBJ2-6, with D maybe TRBD2 (5 bases). V gave up 5 bases and J gave up 4 bases, with 9 bases separating them. Germline lookup yields CDR1 LNHDA and CDR2 SQIVND (reference sequence). The CDR3 has 14 amino acids. DNA for the CDR3: TGTGCCAGTAGTTGGGGAGAGGGGGCCAACGTCCTGACTTTC. It translates to CASSWGEGANVLTF. The full variable domain, with the rest looked up from reference TRBV19 and TRBJ2-6, is DGGITQSPKYLFRKEGQNVTLSCEQNLNHDAMYWYRQDPGQGLRLIYYSQIVNDFQKGDIAEGYSVSREKKESFPLTVTSAQKNPTAFYLCASSWGEGANVLTFGAGSRLTVL.